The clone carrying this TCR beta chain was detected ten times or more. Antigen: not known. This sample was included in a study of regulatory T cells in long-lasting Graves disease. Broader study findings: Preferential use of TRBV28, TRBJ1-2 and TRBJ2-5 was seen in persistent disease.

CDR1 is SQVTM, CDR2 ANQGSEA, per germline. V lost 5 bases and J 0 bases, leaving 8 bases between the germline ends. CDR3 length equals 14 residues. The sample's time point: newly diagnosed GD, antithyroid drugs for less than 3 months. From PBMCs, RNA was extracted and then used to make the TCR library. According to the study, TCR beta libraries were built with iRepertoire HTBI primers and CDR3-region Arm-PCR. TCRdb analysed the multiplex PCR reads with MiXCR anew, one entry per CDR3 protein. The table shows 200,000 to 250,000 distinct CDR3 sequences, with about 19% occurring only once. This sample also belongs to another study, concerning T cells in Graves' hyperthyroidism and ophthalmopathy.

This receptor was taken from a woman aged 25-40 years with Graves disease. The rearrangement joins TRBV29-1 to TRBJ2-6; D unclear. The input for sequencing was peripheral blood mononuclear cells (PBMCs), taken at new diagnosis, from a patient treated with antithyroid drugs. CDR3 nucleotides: TGCAGCGTTCTCGGAGTCTCTGGGGCCAACGTCCTGACTTTC. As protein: CSVLGVSGANVLTF. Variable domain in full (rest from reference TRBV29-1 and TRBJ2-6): SAVISQKPSRDICQRGTSLTIQCQVDSQVTMMFWYRQQPGQSLTLIATANQGSEATYESGFVIDKFPISRPNLTFSTLTVSNMSPEDSSIYLCSVLGVSGANVLTFGAGSRLTVL.